A single sample is the source of the 27 T cell receptor beta chains below, sequenced in a study of spatial heterogeneity in lung cancer. TCRdb re-derived calls from the 5' RACE reads in MiXCR, one entry per CDR3 protein. The data contain roughly 7,300 distinct CDR3 sequences, about 19% of them singletons. Time point denoted: sample taken at primary tumor resection. In each case, whole RNA from tumor, nontumor lung or frozen PBMC was sequenced unsorted. Sample: PBMCs, taken at surgery. The receptors derive from a female donor with early-stage non-small cell lung cancer.

This clonotype has just one count. V and J are TRBV12-3 or TRBV12-4 and TRBJ1-3, with D perhaps TRBD1 (6 bases). V was pared by 5 bases and J by 7 bases, with 18 bases between. The CDR3 runs to 15 residues. CDR3 in DNA: TGTGCCAGCAGTCCTTGGAACAGGGAGGGTAACACCATATATTTT. Protein: CASSPWNREGNTIYF.

Sample share makes this clonotype medium-sized. The J gene is TRBJ2-1, the V gene TRBV12-5, with 10 bases that match TRBD2. Germline V gives CDR1 LGHNT, CDR2 FRNRAP. The CDR3 sequence is 16 residues long. Trimming removed 4 bases from V and 8 bases from J; junction bases left unmatched: 11. CDR3 nucleotide sequence: TGTGCTAGTGGTTCCCTGTTAGCGGGAGGACCCCATGAGCAGTTCTTC. Protein: CASGSLLAGGPHEQFF.

In this sample, this clonotype turned up a few times. The rearrangement joins TRBV7-3 to TRBJ2-1; D is unresolved. Trimming pared 4 bases from V and 5 bases from J, leaving 9 bases between. The CDR3 runs 13 residues. Germline V gene lookup returns CDR1 SGHTA and CDR2 FQGTGA. The CDR3, as DNA: TGTGCCAGCAGCTCGGACCAGAACAATGAGCAGTTCTTC. Translating it yields CASSSDQNNEQFF.

This clonotype was counted only a few times. The chain carries TRBV27 and TRBJ2-3, with D hard to call. CDR3 length: 15 residues. The germline V gene encodes CDR1 MNHEY and CDR2 SMNVEV (reference sequence). Trimming shortened V by 3 bases and J by 2 bases, and 12 bases separated the two germline ends. DNA of the CDR3: TGTGCCAGCAGTTTCAATAATCCCTCCACAGATACGCAGTATTTT. This translates into CASSFNNPSTDTQYF.

This clonotype was counted a few times. The J gene is TRBJ2-5, the V gene TRBV7-2; no clear D. CDR3 length: 13 amino acids. Trimming took off 5 bases at V and 4 bases at J, with 11 bases between the two ends. Per the germline V gene, CDR1 is SGHTA and CDR2 is FQGNSA. CDR3 region: CASSPSLAETQYF. CDR3 nucleotide sequence: TGTGCCAGCAGCCCATCCCTGGCAGAGACCCAGTACTTC.

This clonotype ranks as medium-sized (0.01 to 0.1%). V gene TRBV5-6 combines with J gene TRBJ2-5; 13 bases align to TRBD2. Per germline, CDR1 SGHDT and CDR2 YYEEEE. V lost 4 bases, J lost 4 bases, and 4 bases stayed unmatched. The CDR3 runs 15 residues. The CDR3: CASSLRTSGGETQYF. The CDR3 coding sequence is TGTGCCAGCAGCCTTAGGACTAGCGGGGGAGAGACCCAGTACTTC.

In its sample, this clonotype is medium-sized. This chain connects TRBV29-1 to TRBJ1-1; D call uncertain. Trimming removed 1 base from V and 1 base from J, with 7 bases in between. The CDR3 is 13 amino acids. Germline V lookup: CDR1 SQVTM, CDR2 ANQGSEA. The CDR3 is CSVEVQGNTEAFF. CDR3 DNA: TGCAGCGTTGAAGTACAAGGGAACACTGAAGCTTTCTTT.

The genes are TRBV25-1 and TRBJ2-7; possibly TRBD1 for D (5 bases). The CDR3 runs to 14 residues. V was pared by 4 bases and J by 5 bases, with 15 bases between. CDR1 is MGHDK and CDR2 is SYGVNS in the germline V gene. The CDR3 DNA reads TGTGCCAGCAGTGCAGATCAGGGATTCAACGAGCAGTACTTC. It encodes CASSADQGFNEQYF.

This clonotype qualifies as medium-sized. In DNA form, the CDR3 reads TGCAGCGTTGAACACCCACTAGCCAAAAACATTCAGTACTTC. It translates to CSVEHPLAKNIQYF. V is TRBV29-1 and J is TRBJ2-4; D unresolved. Trimming shortened V by 2 bases and J by 0 bases, and 8 bases separated the two germline ends. Germline V CDR1 and CDR2: SQVTM, ANQGSEA. The CDR3 runs 14 residues. Filled out from reference TRBV29-1 and TRBJ2-4, the complete variable domain reads SAVISQKPSRDICQRGTSLTIQCQVDSQVTMMFWYRQQPGQSLTLIATANQGSEATYESGFVIDKFPISRPNLTFSTLTVSNMSPEDSSIYLCSVEHPLAKNIQYFGAGTRLSVL.

Only a few counts were recorded for this clonotype. The V call is TRBV29-1, the J call TRBJ1-2; unclear D gene. This CDR3 contains 12 residues. From germline, CDR1 is SQVTM and CDR2 ANQGSEA. V was clipped by 4 bases and J by 8 bases, with 14 bases between them. The CDR3 nucleotides are TGCAGCGTTGCGGGCAGCTCCCGAGGCTACACCTTC. Translating gives CSVAGSSRGYTF. The full variable domain, completed using reference TRBV29-1 and TRBJ1-2, is SAVISQKPSRDICQRGTSLTIQCQVDSQVTMMFWYRQQPGQSLTLIATANQGSEATYESGFVIDKFPISRPNLTFSTLTVSNMSPEDSSIYLCSVAGSSRGYTFGSGTRLTVV.

This clonotype is judged medium-sized (0.01 to 0.1%). The chain uses TRBV12-3 or TRBV12-4 and TRBJ1-2; the D gene is possibly TRBD1 (5 bases). The V end lost 7 bases, the J end lost 5 bases, and 14 bases lay between the germline ends. This CDR3 is 13 amino acids long. CDR3 bases: TGTGCCAGCAAAGACAGCACCCTTTATGGCTACACCTTC. It specifies CASKDSTLYGYTF.

The chain combines TRBV10-3 with TRBJ1-3, with a weak D call TRBD1 (6 bases). Germline CDR1 reads ENHRY; CDR2 reads SYGVKD. There are 15 residues in the CDR3. The germline V and J ends were trimmed by 0 bases and 6 bases, with 12 bases remaining between them. This chain's CDR3 is CAISESRGEQNTIYF. Here the CDR3 DNA reads TGTGCCATCAGTGAGTCGAGGGGGGAACAAAACACCATATATTTT.

The rearrangement joins TRBV28 to TRBJ2-7, with D uncertain. Between the trimmed V and J ends, which lost 2 bases and 5 bases, there was a span of 13 bases. Germline CDR1 MDHEN, CDR2 SYDVKM. This CDR3 contains 14 residues. Written as DNA, the CDR3 is TGTGCCAGCAGTTTAGGCGGAACTGCGCACGAGCAGTACTTC. Its protein is CASSLGGTAHEQYF.

Ten or more counts support this clonotype. CDR3 coding DNA: TGTGCCAGCAGCCAAAGGTCCCGAGGCAATGAGCAGTTCTTC. Its protein product is CASSQRSRGNEQFF. The V gene is TRBV7-2, the J gene TRBJ2-1, with D unclear. This CDR3 has 14 residues. Germline V gene sequence: CDR1 SGHTA, CDR2 FQGNSA. Trimming stripped 5 bases from V and 6 bases from J, with 14 bases between.

By share, this clonotype counts as medium-sized. The chain carries TRBV29-1 and TRBJ2-5, with 7 bases identical to TRBD2. The CDR3 is made up of 15 amino acids. V was clipped by 7 bases and J by 5 bases; unmatched bases: 16. Germline CDR1 and CDR2: SQVTM and ANQGSEA. The CDR3 spells CSGSGFGGSYETQYF. The CDR3 bases are TGCAGCGGGTCGGGTTTCGGCGGGAGTTATGAGACCCAGTACTTC.

This clonotype is medium-sized by share. J is TRBJ2-1 and V is TRBV4-1; TRBD2 aligns across 8 bases. The germline V gene has CDR1 MGHRA and CDR2 YSYEKL. The CDR3 is 15 amino acids. The J segment lost 4 bases and the V segment lost 1 base, leaving 3 bases of the junction unmatched. CDR3 in DNA: TGCGCCAGCAGCCAAGGAGCGGGGGTGTACAATGAGCAGTTCTTC. This encodes CASSQGAGVYNEQFF.

The chain recombines TRBV4-3 with TRBJ2-3, with D maybe TRBD2 (6 bases). With 4 bases removed from V and 2 bases from J, the gap between germline ends came to 13 bases. The CDR3 totals 15 residues. CDR1 LGHNA and CDR2 YSLEER come from the germline V gene. The CDR3 region has the DNA TGCGCCAGCAGCCCGCAAGGCGGGGTCACAGATACGCAGTATTTT. Its translation: CASSPQGGVTDTQYF.

There are many counts of this clonotype. The chain employs TRBV4-1 and TRBJ2-5; either TRBD1 or TRBD2 may fit D (5 bases each). The CDR3 has 15 amino acids. Trimming cost V 0 bases and J 7 bases, with 15 bases left between them. CDR1 MGHRA and CDR2 YSYEKL come from the germline V gene. CDR3 coding DNA: TGCGCCAGCAGCCAAGATAACGGCATGGGGGTGACCCAGTACTTC. It yields the protein CASSQDNGMGVTQYF.

The chain's CDR3 is CASSETEANTEAFF. DNA of the CDR3: TGTGCCAGCAGTGAGACAGAAGCGAACACTGAAGCTTTCTTT. The chain is built from TRBV2 and TRBJ1-1, with D tentatively TRBD1 (5 bases). V dropped 3 bases and J dropped 1 base, with 9 bases sitting between them. CDR3 length: 14 residues. Germline assignment: CDR1 SNHLY and CDR2 FYNNEI. Combining the CDR3 with reference TRBV2 and TRBJ1-1 gives the whole variable domain EPEVTQTPSHQVTQMGQEVILRCVPISNHLYFYWYRQILGQKVEFLVSFYNNEISEKSEIFDDQFSVERPDGSNFTLKIRSTKLEDSAMYFCASSETEANTEAFFGQGTRLTVV.

This clonotype was recorded many times. This sequence joins TRBV7-4 and TRBJ2-7, with D perhaps matching TRBD1 (6 bases). Trimming left V 5 bases short and J 3 bases short, with 14 bases between. This CDR3 contains 14 residues. Germline V gene sequence: CDR1 SGHVT, CDR2 SQSDAQ. CDR3 bases: TGTGCCAGCAGCCCCCGAGGGGGTTTCTACGAGCAGTACGTC. Its protein product is CASSPRGGFYEQYV.

The J gene is TRBJ2-2, the V gene TRBV12-3 or TRBV12-4; TRBD1 agrees at 7 bases. V dropped 7 bases and J dropped 2; count of bases not matched to a gene: 10. The CDR3 contains 16 residues. CDR3 nucleotides: TGTGCCAGCAAAGTCCAGGCAGGGGGTAACACCGGGGAGCTGTTTTTT. As protein: CASKVQAGGNTGELFF.

This clonotype was observed many times. This chain links TRBV4-1 with TRBJ2-1, with TRBD2 identical over 12 bases. This CDR3 is built from 18 residues. V lost 2 bases to trimming and J lost 0 bases; unmatched junction nucleotides: 5. Germline V gene lookup returns CDR1 MGHRA and CDR2 YSYEKL. The CDR3 sequence: CASSQRTSGGTSYNEQFF. The CDR3 coding sequence is TGCGCCAGCAGCCAACGCACTAGCGGGGGGACCTCCTACAATGAGCAGTTCTTC.

This clonotype is medium-sized within its sample. The rearrangement joins TRBV20-1 to TRBJ2-3, with D maybe TRBD1 (6 bases). CDR3 length equals 13 residues. Looked up from germline, CDR1 is DFQATT and CDR2 is SNEGSKA (reference sequence). Deletions cut 5 bases from V and 9 bases from J, with 18 bases between. CDR3 sequence reads: CSAQDRSLGTQYF. CDR3 DNA sequence: TGCAGTGCTCAAGACAGGTCCCTTGGGACGCAGTATTTT.

This clonotype is medium-sized in the sample. This sequence joins TRBV28 and TRBJ1-1, with 12 bases fitting TRBD1. Germline V lookup: CDR1 MDHEN, CDR2 SYDVKM. With V trimmed by 3 bases and J by 5 bases, 10 bases remained unmatched. CDR3 length: 17 residues. In nucleotides, the CDR3 is TGTGCCAGCAGTTTGGCCCGGGACAGGGGGCTGAGGACTGAAGCTTTCTTT. Translation: CASSLARDRGLRTEAFF. Complete variable domain (other parts from reference TRBV28 and TRBJ1-1): DVKVTQSSRYLVKRTGEKVFLECVQDMDHENMFWYRQDPGLGLRLIYFSYDVKMKEKGDIPEGYSVSREKKERFSLILESASTNQTSMYLCASSLARDRGLRTEAFFGQGTRLTVV.

The chain combines TRBV5-1 with TRBJ1-5, with 8 bases identical to TRBD1. CDR3 length: 14 residues. The V and J ends lost 4 bases and 4 bases, in that order; junction bases with no gene match: 4. Germline V lookup: CDR1 SGHRS, CDR2 YFSETQ. The CDR3 DNA is TGCGCCAGCAGCATCACAGGGGGAAATCAGCCCCAGCATTTT. Its protein product is CASSITGGNQPQHF.

A word on this clonotype: A much larger clone lies one base from this, so it may be a read error. V gene TRBV18 combines with J gene TRBJ2-5; D is undetermined. The CDR3 loop spans 12 amino acids. The germline V gene has CDR1 KGHSH and CDR2 LQKENI. The CDR3 bases are TGTGCCAGCTCACAGTTCCAAGAGACCCGGTACTTC. This encodes CASSQFQETRYF.

The chain uses TRBV3-1 and TRBJ2-2; D is possibly TRBD1 (6 bases). Trimming pared 5 bases from V and 4 bases from J, leaving 17 bases between. The CDR3 is 16 amino acids. Germline V gives CDR1 LGHDT, CDR2 YNNKEL (reference sequence). The CDR3 region has the DNA TGTGCCAGCAGCACCCTTCGGACAGACACCACCGGGGAGCTGTTTTTT. It translates to CASSTLRTDTTGELFF.